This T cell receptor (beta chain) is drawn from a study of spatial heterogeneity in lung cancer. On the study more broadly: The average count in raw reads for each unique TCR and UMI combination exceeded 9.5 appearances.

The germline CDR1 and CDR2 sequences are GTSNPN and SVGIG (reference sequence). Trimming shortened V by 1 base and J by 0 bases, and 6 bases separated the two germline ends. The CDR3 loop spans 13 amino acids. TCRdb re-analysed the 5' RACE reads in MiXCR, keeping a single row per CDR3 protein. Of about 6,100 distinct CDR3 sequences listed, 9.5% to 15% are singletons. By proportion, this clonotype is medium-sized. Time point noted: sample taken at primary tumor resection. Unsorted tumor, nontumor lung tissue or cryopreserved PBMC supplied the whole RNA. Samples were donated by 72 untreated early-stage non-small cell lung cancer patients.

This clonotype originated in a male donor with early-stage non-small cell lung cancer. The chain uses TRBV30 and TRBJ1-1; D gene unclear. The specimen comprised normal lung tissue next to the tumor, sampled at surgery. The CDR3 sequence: CAWSGGMNTEAFF. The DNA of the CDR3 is TGTGCCTGGAGTGGTGGGATGAACACTGAAGCTTTCTTT.